This T cell receptor beta chain was recorded in a study of graft-versus-host responses after intestinal transplantation (dated by TCRdb to about 2021). A note on the overall study: Recipients received multivisceral, liver-intestinal, or isolated intestinal transplants. All recipients received anti-thymocyte globulin induction followed by maintenance tacrolimus and steroids for three to four years. Graft-versus-host and host-versus-graft alloreactive T cell clones were tracked in the graft, circulation and bone marrow after intestinal transplantation using bulk TCR-beta CDR3 sequencing. Alloreactive clones were identified by sequencing pre-transplant mixed lymphocyte reaction products and comparing these products with unstimulated pre-transplant donor and recipient T cells. The cohort enrolled about two dozen intestinal transplant recipients, one of whom was a retransplant, and 3 patients without pretransplant specimens were excluded. A peak of at least 4% donor T cells among recipient peripheral blood mononuclear cells was the definition used for donor T cell macrochimerism. Instead of going to the commercial service, samples from a few later patients were sequenced in-house on an Illumina MiSeq and processed with MiXCR.

The method was the immunoSEQ multiplex PCR assay. For most patients, genomic DNA was isolated using the Qiagen DNeasy Blood and Tissue Kit and was shipped frozen to Adaptive Biotechnologies for TCR sequencing. High-throughput TCR-beta CDR3 sequencing of genomic DNA from most patients was performed by Adaptive Biotechnologies. Turning to the authors' computational methods: Adaptive's ImmunoSEQ software was the source of the TCR sequencing data for approximately 18 patients, while a few other patients were processed with MiXCR and VDJtools. To correct CD4 versus CD8 sorting errors, any sequence found in both subsets at a frequency ratio below 5:1 was removed. CDR3 nucleotide sequences shared between donor and recipient were removed because their origin could not be assigned. At least 2-fold expansion over unstimulated cells and a minimum CFSE-low frequency of 0.002% (template counts) or 0.001% (read counts) were required for clones to be classified as alloreactive. Clones were considered mappable if detected in sequenced pre-transplant spleen, lymph node, or MLR CFSE-low populations of the donor or recipient. The cumulative frequency of alloreactive clones was calculated as a percentage of all sequences, weighted by copy number. This is the immuneACCESS table as TCRdb keeps it, with only in-frame sequences that have V and J called. A part of the clones is gone; compared with another copy, unresolved V genes explain less than half, and the rest is unexplained. V, J and clone size are taken as reported in that table, and D and trimming were inferred from the DNA itself. The sample table lists over 85,000 clones, roughly 91% of them with a count of one. The ten largest clones capture roughly 0.49% of the sample.

Details on this clone: The antigen it recognizes is unknown. It has no much larger one-base neighbor in the sample; base qualities were not kept.

The sample's time point label is to be understood as: cells obtained before transplantation from donor or recipient. CD3+CD4+ and CD3+CD8+ populations were FACS-sorted from unstimulated pre-transplant donor and recipient cells taken from spleen or lymph nodes. The study at large found these results: Early after transplant, peak levels of circulating GvH clones were associated with declines in HvG clones. Patients with donor T cell macrochimerism had high GvH to HvG T cell clonal ratios in their allografts. GvH clones were found in recipient bone marrow, and some of the GvH clones appeared earlier in ileal mucosa or blood, which is consistent with an intestinal mucosal origin. The relatively low number and heterogeneity of intestinal transplant patients limited the conclusions.

Looking up the germline V gene yields CDR1 MGHRA and CDR2 YSYEKL. Reading from cysteine to phenylalanine, the CDR3 counts 15 amino acids. Only the CDR3 DNA is retained, 45 bases long and in frame from the first base. The germline V end is reduced by 1 base and the J end by 2 bases; junction bases left unmatched: 2. This sequence uses TRBV4-1 and TRBJ2-5, and TRBD1 aligns with 9 junction nucleotides. This clonotype originated in a human donor who received an intestinal transplant. Sequences were derived from unstimulated CD8+ T cells sorted from spleen or lymph node cells, sampled before intestinal transplant. The encoded CDR3 is CASSQVGTGQETQYF. The DNA is TGCGCCAGCAGCCAAGTCGGGACAGGGCAAGAGACCCAGTACTTC.